This TCR beta chain derives from a study of beta chain features in type 1 diabetes. This CDR3 is built from 13 residues. One heparinised draw, averaging around 120 mL, was taken per donor. Since all of the isolated RNA was reverse transcribed, expressed TCRB transcripts were what got sequenced. Sequencing was performed with immunoSEQ multiplex PCR; in TCRdb, only in-frame clones are kept and a portion is missing. The repertoire holds 200,000 to 250,000 clones, with over 8.5% as singletons. The sequenced material came from naive CD4+ T cells from blood. This TCR was sampled from a woman aged 18-35 years in good health. V usage is TRBV21-1 and J usage is TRBJ1-2. TRBV21-1 is termed a pseudogene. The CDR3 loop is CASSKLLFGGYTF. The CDR3 region has the DNA TGTGCCAGCAGCAAACTTCTGTTCGGTGGCTACACCTTC.